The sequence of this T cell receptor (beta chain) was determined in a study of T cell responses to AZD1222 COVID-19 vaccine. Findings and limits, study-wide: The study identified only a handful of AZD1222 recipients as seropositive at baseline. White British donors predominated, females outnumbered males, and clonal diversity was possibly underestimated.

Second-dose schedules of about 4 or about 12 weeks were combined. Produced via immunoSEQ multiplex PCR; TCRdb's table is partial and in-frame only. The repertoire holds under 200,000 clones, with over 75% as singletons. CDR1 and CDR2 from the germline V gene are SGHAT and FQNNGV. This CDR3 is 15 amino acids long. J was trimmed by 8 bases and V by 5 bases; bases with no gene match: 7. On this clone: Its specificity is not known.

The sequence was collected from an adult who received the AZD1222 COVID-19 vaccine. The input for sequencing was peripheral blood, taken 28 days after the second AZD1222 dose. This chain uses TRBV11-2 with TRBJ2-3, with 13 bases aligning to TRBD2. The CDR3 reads CASSPTSGGLGTQYF. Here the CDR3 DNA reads TGTGCCAGCAGCCCGACTAGCGGGGGGTTGGGTACGCAGTATTTT.